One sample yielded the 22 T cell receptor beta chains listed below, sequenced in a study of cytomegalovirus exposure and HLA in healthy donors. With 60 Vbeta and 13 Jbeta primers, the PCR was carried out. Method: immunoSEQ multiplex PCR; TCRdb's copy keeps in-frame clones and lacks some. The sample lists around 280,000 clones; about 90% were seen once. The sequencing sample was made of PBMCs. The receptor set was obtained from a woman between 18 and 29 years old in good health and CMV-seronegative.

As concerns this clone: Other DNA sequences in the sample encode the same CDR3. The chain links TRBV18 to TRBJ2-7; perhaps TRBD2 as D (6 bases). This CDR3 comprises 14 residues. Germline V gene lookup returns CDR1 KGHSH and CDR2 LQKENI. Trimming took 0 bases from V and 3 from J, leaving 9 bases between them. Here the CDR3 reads CASSPPGLNYEQYF. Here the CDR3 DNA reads TGTGCCAGCTCACCACCGGGACTGAACTACGAGCAGTACTTC.

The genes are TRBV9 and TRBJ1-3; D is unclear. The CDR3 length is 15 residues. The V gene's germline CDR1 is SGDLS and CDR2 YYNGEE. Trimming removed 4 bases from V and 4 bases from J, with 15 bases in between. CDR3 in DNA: TGTGCCAGCAGCATTACCACGGACTCGGGAAACACCATATATTTT. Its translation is CASSITTDSGNTIYF. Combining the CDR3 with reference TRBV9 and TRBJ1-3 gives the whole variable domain DSGVTQTPKHLITATGQRVTLRCSPRSGDLSVYWYQQSLDQGLQFLIQYYNGEERAKGNILERFSAQQFPDLHSELNLSSLELGDSALYFCASSITTDSGNTIYFGEGSWLTVV.

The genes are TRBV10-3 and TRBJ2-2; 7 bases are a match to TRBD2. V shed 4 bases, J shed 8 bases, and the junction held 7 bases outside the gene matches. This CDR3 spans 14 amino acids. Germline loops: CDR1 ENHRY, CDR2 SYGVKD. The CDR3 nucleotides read TGTGCCATCAGTGCCGGGGGACTATCAGGGGAGCTGTTTTTT. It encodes CAISAGGLSGELFF.

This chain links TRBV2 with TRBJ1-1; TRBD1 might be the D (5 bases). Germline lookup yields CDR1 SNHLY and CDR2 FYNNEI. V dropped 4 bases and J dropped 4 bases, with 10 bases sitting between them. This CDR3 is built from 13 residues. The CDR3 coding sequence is TGTGCCAGCAGTGTTGGGGGGGTCACTGAAGCTTTCTTT. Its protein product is CASSVGGVTEAFF.

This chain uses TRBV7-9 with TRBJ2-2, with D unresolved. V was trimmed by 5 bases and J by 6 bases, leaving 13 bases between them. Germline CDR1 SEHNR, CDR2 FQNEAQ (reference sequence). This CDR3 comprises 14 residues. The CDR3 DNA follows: TGTGCCAGCAGCCCCTCTGCAGGATCCGGGGAGCTGTTTTTT. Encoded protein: CASSPSAGSGELFF.

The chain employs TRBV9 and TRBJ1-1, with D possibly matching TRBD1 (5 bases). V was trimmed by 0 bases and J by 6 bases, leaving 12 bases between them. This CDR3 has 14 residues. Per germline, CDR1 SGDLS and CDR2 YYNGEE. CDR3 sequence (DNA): TGTGCCAGCAGCGTAGTTTCAGGGAAGCCTGAAGCTTTCTTT. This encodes CASSVVSGKPEAFF.

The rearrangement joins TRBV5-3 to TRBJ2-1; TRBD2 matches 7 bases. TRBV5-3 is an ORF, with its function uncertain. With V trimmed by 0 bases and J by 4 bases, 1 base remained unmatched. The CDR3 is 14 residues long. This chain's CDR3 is CARSLEAGYNEQFF. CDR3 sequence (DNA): TGTGCCAGAAGCTTGGAAGCGGGGTACAATGAGCAGTTCTTC.

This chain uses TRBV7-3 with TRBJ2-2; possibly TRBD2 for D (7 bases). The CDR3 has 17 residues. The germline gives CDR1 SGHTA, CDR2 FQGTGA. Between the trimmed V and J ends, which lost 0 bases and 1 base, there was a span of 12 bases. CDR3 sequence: CASSLTAGARNTGELFF. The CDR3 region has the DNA TGTGCCAGCAGCTTAACGGCGGGGGCAAGGAACACCGGGGAGCTGTTTTTT.

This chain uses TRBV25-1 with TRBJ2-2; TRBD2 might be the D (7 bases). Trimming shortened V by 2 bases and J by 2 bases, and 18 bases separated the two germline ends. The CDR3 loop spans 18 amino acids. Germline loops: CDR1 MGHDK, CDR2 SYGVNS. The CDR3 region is CASSEVGVGGRNTGELFF. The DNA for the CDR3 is TGTGCCAGCAGTGAAGTTGGGGTCGGGGGGCGTAACACCGGGGAGCTGTTTTTT.

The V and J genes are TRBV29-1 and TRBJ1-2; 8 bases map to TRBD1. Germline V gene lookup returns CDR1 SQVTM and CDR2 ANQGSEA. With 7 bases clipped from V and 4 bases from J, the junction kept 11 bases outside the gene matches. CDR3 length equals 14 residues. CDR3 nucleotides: TGCAGCGGCAACTCGGGACAGGACCTCTATGGCTACACCTTC. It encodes CSGNSGQDLYGYTF.

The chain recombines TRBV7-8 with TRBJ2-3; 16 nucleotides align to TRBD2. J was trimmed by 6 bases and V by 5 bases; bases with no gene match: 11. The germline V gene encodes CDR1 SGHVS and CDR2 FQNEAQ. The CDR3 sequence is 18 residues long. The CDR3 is CASSISGLAGGFMDTQYF. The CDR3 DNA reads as TGTGCCAGCAGCATATCGGGACTAGCGGGGGGGTTTATGGATACGCAGTATTTT.

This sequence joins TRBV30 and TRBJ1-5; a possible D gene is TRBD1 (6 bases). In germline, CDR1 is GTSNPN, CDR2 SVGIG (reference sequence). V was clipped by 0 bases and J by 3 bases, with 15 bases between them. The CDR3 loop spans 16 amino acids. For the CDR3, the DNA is TGTGCCTGGAGTGTACTGGACAGTAGCCCCAATCAGCCCCAGCATTTT. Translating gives CAWSVLDSSPNQPQHF.

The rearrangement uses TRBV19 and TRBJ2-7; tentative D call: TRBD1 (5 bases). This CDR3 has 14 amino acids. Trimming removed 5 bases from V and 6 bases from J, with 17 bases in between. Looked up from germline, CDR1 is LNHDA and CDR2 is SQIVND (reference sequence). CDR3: CASSPAGLRGEQYF. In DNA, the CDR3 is TGTGCCAGTAGTCCCGCTGGGTTAAGGGGCGAGCAGTACTTC.

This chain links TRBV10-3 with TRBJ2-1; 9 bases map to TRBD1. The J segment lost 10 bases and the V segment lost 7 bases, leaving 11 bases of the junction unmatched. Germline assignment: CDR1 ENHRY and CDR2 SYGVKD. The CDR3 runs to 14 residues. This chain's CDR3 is CAITPDRGEREQFF. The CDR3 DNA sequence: TGTGCCATCACTCCCGACAGGGGGGAGAGGGAGCAGTTCTTC.

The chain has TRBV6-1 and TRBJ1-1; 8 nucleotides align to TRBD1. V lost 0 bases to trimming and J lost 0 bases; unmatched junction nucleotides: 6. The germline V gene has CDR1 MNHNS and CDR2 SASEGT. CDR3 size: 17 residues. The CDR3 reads CASSEAGQGEMNTEAFF. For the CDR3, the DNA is TGTGCCAGCAGTGAAGCCGGACAGGGAGAAATGAACACTGAAGCTTTCTTT.

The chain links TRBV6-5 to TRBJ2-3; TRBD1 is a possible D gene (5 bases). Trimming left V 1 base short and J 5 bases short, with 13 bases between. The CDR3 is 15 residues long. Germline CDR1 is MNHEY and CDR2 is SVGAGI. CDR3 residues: CASSYYPQGQDTQYF. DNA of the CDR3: TGTGCCAGCAGTTACTACCCCCAGGGTCAAGATACGCAGTATTTT.

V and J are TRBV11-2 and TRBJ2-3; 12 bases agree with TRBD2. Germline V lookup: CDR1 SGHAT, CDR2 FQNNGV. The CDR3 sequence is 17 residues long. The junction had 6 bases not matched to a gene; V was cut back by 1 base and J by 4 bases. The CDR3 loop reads CASSLVLAGGAADTQYF. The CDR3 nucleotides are TGTGCCAGCAGCTTAGTACTAGCGGGGGGCGCGGCAGATACGCAGTATTTT.

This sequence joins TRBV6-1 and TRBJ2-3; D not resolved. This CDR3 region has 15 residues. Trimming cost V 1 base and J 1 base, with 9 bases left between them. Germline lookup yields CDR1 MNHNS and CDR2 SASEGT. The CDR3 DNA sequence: TGTGCCAGCAGTGAAGACCTACTCGGCACAGATACGCAGTATTTT. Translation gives CASSEDLLGTDTQYF.

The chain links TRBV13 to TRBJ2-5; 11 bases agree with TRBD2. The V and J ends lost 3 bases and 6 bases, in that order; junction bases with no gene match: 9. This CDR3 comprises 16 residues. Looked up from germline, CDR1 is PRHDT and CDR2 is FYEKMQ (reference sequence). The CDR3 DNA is TGTGCCAGCAGCTTCTCCGGGACTAGCGGTCCACAGACCCAGTACTTC. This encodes CASSFSGTSGPQTQYF.

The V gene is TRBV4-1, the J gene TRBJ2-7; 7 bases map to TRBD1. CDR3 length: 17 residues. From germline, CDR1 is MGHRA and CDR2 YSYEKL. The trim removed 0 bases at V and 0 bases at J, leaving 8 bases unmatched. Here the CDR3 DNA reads TGCGCCAGCAGCCAAGACCAAGGACAGGTATTCTCCTACGAGCAGTACTTC. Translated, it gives CASSQDQGQVFSYEQYF.

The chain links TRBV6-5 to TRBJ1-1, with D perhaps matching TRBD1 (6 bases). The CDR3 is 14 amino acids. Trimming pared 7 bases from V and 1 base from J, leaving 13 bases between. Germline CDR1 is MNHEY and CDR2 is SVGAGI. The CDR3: CASTLQGRNTEAFF. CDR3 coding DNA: TGTGCCAGCACTCTCCAGGGGAGGAACACTGAAGCTTTCTTT.

The CDR3 sequence is CASSPSQPQHF. In DNA form, the CDR3 reads TGTGCCAGCAGCCCGAGTCAGCCCCAGCATTTT. This rearrangement joins TRBV6-1 to TRBJ1-5; D is uncertain. This CDR3 spans 11 amino acids. Germline CDR1 MNHNS, CDR2 SASEGT. Trimming cost V 6 bases and J 6 bases, with 6 bases left between them.